The present T cell receptor beta chain was sequenced within a study of blood T cell repertoires in COVID-19. As for the study in general: The samples span acute and convalescent COVID-19 from the United States, Italy and Spain. PBMCs, B-cell-depleted T cells, or T cells provided the cDNA or gDNA that made up the material.

Germline V gene sequence: CDR1 MDHEN, CDR2 SYDVKM. The CDR3 has 15 amino acids. V lost 6 bases to trimming and J lost 3 bases; unmatched junction nucleotides: 7. Clones were read by immunoSEQ multiplex PCR, and TCRdb kept only the in-frame ones, dropping some. The data contain more than 95,000 clones, about 90% of them singletons. Sequenced material: peripheral blood. The chain uses TRBV28 and TRBJ1-3, with 8 bases lining up with TRBD1. The source is a man over 45 with acute or convalescent COVID-19. CDR3 amino acids: CASSNRGFVGNTIYF. The CDR3, as DNA: TGTGCCAGCAGCAACAGGGGGTTCGTTGGAAACACCATATATTTT.